What follows are 31 T cell receptor beta chains derived from one specimen sequenced in a study. From the 5' RACE reads, TCRdb called clonotypes with MiXCR, one entry per CDR3 protein. This repertoire shows fewer than 75,000 distinct CDR3 sequences, roughly 25% found once; its top ten account for 2.2%. Treg sorting used a CD4+CD25+CD127-/low gate. The sample taken for sequencing was tumor-infiltrating Tregs sorted from the breast tumor. The receptor source for this set is a female donor with breast cancer.

The sample holds a few counts of this clonotype. The chain employs TRBV30 and TRBJ1-2; weak D call: TRBD1 (6 bases). V was pared by 4 bases and J by 5 bases, with 14 bases between. This CDR3 is built from 13 residues. CDR1 is GTSNPN, CDR2 SVGIG, per germline (reference sequence). In nucleotides, the CDR3 is TGTGCCTGGACCGGGACATCGTTTTATGGCTACACCTTC. Amino acid sequence: CAWTGTSFYGYTF.

The chain is built from TRBV12-3 or TRBV12-4 and TRBJ2-5, with D unresolved. This CDR3 has 14 amino acids. Between the trimmed V and J ends, which lost 5 bases and 5 bases, there was a span of 15 bases. The CDR3 DNA sequence: TGTGCCAGCAGTACCCGACTGGTCCGGGAGACCCAGTACTTC. Amino acid sequence: CASSTRLVRETQYF.

This clonotype was counted at least ten times. The genes are TRBV11-1 and TRBJ2-1; 12 bases fit TRBD2. The CDR3 is 15 residues long. Germline V lookup: CDR1 SGHAT, CDR2 FQDESV (reference sequence). After removal of 2 bases from V and 7 bases from J, the junction contained 3 bases not matched to a gene. CDR3 in amino acids: CASSLTLAGGNEQFF. The DNA for the CDR3 is TGTGCCAGCAGCTTAACACTAGCGGGAGGTAATGAGCAGTTCTTC.

The chain carries TRBV28 and TRBJ1-2, with 10 bases matching TRBD1. Germline CDR1 reads MDHEN; CDR2 reads SYDVKM. The V and J ends lost 3 bases and 4 bases, in that order; junction bases with no gene match: 5. This CDR3 is 15 amino acids long. CDR3 DNA: TGTGCCAGCAGTTTCCTGACAGGGGGCCTCTATGGCTACACCTTC. Amino acids: CASSFLTGGLYGYTF.

This clonotype was recorded a few times. The V gene is TRBV6-6, the J gene TRBJ1-1; D may be TRBD1 (5 bases). The ends were cut back, 5 bases at V and 0 bases at J, with 13 bases in the middle. This CDR3 region has 15 residues. The germline gives CDR1 MNHNY, CDR2 SVGAGI (reference sequence). The DNA of the CDR3 is TGTGCCAGCAGTACCCAGACAGTTATGAACACTGAAGCTTTCTTT. It encodes CASSTQTVMNTEAFF.

In this sample, this clonotype turned up many times. The CDR3, as DNA: TGCGCCAGCAGTTCCAACAGCGGGGGGAGCACAGATACGCAGTATTTT. It encodes CASSSNSGGSTDTQYF. The chain has TRBV5-1 and TRBJ2-3, with 9 bases aligning to TRBD2. The CDR3 is made up of 16 amino acids. The V gene's germline CDR1 is SGHRS and CDR2 YFSETQ. V lost 5 bases to trimming and J lost 0 bases; unmatched junction nucleotides: 7.

This clonotype has a handful of counts. The rearrangement links TRBV6-1 to TRBJ1-1, with a possible D match to TRBD1 (6 bases). CDR3 size: 16 residues. The V gene's germline CDR1 is MNHNS and CDR2 SASEGT. Trimming cost V 5 bases and J 0 bases, with 16 bases left between them. In DNA form, the CDR3 reads TGTGCCAGCAGTAGGGGGAACAGCGGCATGAACACTGAAGCTTTCTTT. It encodes CASSRGNSGMNTEAFF.

The V and J genes are TRBV27 and TRBJ2-5; perhaps TRBD2 as D (6 bases). V was trimmed by 5 bases and J by 4 bases, leaving 17 bases between them. Germline V gene sequence: CDR1 MNHEY, CDR2 SMNVEV (reference sequence). The CDR3 spans 15 residues. CDR3 residues: CASSPRAGRSETQYF. In DNA form, the CDR3 reads TGTGCCAGCAGTCCCCGCGCGGGGAGATCAGAGACCCAGTACTTC.

The genes are TRBV6-1 and TRBJ2-3; 8 bases agree with TRBD1. The CDR3 has 17 residues. V shed 3 bases and J 3 bases; nucleotides not matched to a gene: 11. Per germline, CDR1 MNHNS and CDR2 SASEGT. The DNA of the CDR3 is TGTGCCAGCAGTGACACTTCCTTCGGACAGGGTACAGATACGCAGTATTTT. This encodes CASSDTSFGQGTDTQYF.

This clonotype appeared a few times. The V and J genes are TRBV5-4 and TRBJ2-4, with TRBD2 matching over 12 bases. The CDR3 length is 18 residues. Losses at the gene ends were 4 bases for V and 0 bases for J; bases not matched to a gene: 8. In germline, CDR1 is SGHNT, CDR2 YYREEE (reference sequence). This CDR3 is CASSSGGLAGLAKNIQYF. DNA of the CDR3: TGTGCCAGCAGCAGCGGAGGACTAGCGGGACTAGCCAAAAACATTCAGTACTTC.

The chain is built from TRBV20-1 and TRBJ1-3; D is undetermined. CDR1 is DFQATT, CDR2 SNEGSKA, per germline (reference sequence). The CDR3 runs to 12 residues. The V end was cut by 3 bases, the J end by 0 bases, with 3 bases between. In nucleotides, the CDR3 is TGCAGTGCTAGGAACTCTGGAAACACCATATATTTT. Protein product: CSARNSGNTIYF.

This rearrangement joins TRBV6-5 to TRBJ1-3, with 8 bases aligning to TRBD1. V was clipped by 8 bases and J by 0 bases; unmatched bases: 3. CDR1 is MNHEY, CDR2 SVGAGI, per germline. The CDR3 has 14 amino acids. The CDR3 is CASATGDSGNTIYF. The CDR3 DNA reads as TGTGCCAGCGCGACAGGGGACTCTGGAAACACCATATATTTT.

This clonotype was counted ten times or more. The chain uses TRBV12-3 or TRBV12-4 and TRBJ1-2, with D unresolved. The CDR3 loop spans 14 amino acids. Trimming took off 3 bases at V and 4 bases at J, with 12 bases between the two ends. As DNA, the CDR3 is TGTGCCAGCAGTTTTTCAATCGGCAGCTATGGCTACACCTTC. Protein: CASSFSIGSYGYTF.

In its sample, this clonotype was seen a few times. J is TRBJ1-1 and V is TRBV5-1; TRBD1 matches at 10 bases. With 4 bases clipped from V and 7 bases from J, the junction kept 4 bases outside the gene matches. Germline V gives CDR1 SGHRS, CDR2 YFSETQ. CDR3 size: 13 residues. The CDR3 protein is CASSIGQGGEAFF. The CDR3 nucleotides are TGCGCCAGCAGCATTGGACAGGGGGGTGAAGCTTTCTTT.

This clonotype was seen only a few times. The CDR3, as DNA: TGTGCCAGCAGTAAAGCGGGAGGGCCCTACGAGCAGTACTTC. This sequence encodes CASSKAGGPYEQYF. The chain links TRBV28 to TRBJ2-7; TRBD2 matches at 10 bases. The CDR3 is made up of 14 amino acids. Germline V CDR1 and CDR2: MDHEN, SYDVKM. V shed 5 bases, J shed 2 bases, and the junction held 3 bases outside the gene matches.

The chain joins TRBV5-1 to TRBJ2-1; 12 positions match TRBD2. Germline V gives CDR1 SGHRS, CDR2 YFSETQ. The CDR3 runs to 14 residues. V trimming: 5 bases; J trimming: 7 bases; junction bases outside the gene matches: 4. CDR3 DNA: TGCGCCAGCAGTTTGACTAGCGGGAGTAATGAGCAGTTCTTC. Protein product: CASSLTSGSNEQFF.

The CDR3 DNA reads as TGTGCCAGCAGTCCCCCAGGGTTTAGTGAGCAGTTCTTC. It codes for CASSPPGFSEQFF. V and J are TRBV28 and TRBJ2-1, with D perhaps TRBD1 (5 bases). Germline CDR1 MDHEN, CDR2 SYDVKM. The CDR3 consists of 13 residues. V lost 5 bases, J lost 9 bases, and 14 bases lay in between.

V and J are TRBV7-2 and TRBJ1-2; TRBD1 might be the D (6 bases). The CDR3 extends over 14 amino acids. Trimming stripped 6 bases from V and 4 bases from J, with 15 bases between. Germline V gene data show CDR1 as SGHTA and CDR2 as FQGNSA. The CDR3 region is CASSLYGGLYGYTF. The CDR3, as DNA: TGTGCCAGCAGTTTATACGGGGGGCTCTATGGCTACACCTTC.

This clonotype was seen more than once but under ten times. V usage is TRBV6-1 and J usage is TRBJ2-1; D ambiguous. Germline CDR1 and CDR2: MNHNS and SASEGT. V dropped 0 bases and J dropped 7 bases, with 10 bases sitting between them. This CDR3 region has 14 residues. The CDR3 DNA reads as TGTGCCAGCAGTGAAGCCAGAAGAAAGAATGAGCAGTTCTTC. Protein product: CASSEARRKNEQFF.

This clonotype appeared a few times. Germline is not matched at one junction end, which may reflect a read error. This chain uses TRBV3-1 with TRBJ2-2; TRBD1 matches 7 bases. Germline values: CDR1 LGHDT, CDR2 YNNKEL (reference sequence). This CDR3 comprises 14 residues. The DNA for the CDR3 is TGTGCCAGCACCCAAGGGGGCAACACCGGGGAGCTGTTTTTT. Residues: CASTQGGNTGELFF.

This sequence joins TRBV10-1 and TRBJ1-2, with D unresolved. Germline V CDR1 and CDR2: WNHNN, SYGVQD (reference sequence). Trimming stripped 3 bases from V and 3 bases from J, with 8 bases between. The CDR3 contains 13 residues. CDR3 coding DNA: TGCGCCAGCAGTGACCAGGTCGACTATGGCTACACCTTC. It codes for CASSDQVDYGYTF.

This clonotype was detected many times. This sequence joins TRBV7-2 and TRBJ1-2, with D possibly being TRBD1 (6 bases). This CDR3 has 16 amino acids. Per the germline V gene, CDR1 is SGHTA and CDR2 is FQGNSA. The germline V and J ends were trimmed by 8 bases and 0 bases, with 19 bases remaining between them. CDR3 amino acids: CASRIHGGGTNYGYTF. The CDR3, as DNA: TGTGCCAGCCGTATCCATGGGGGCGGGACTAACTATGGCTACACCTTC.

The chain uses TRBV20-1 and TRBJ1-4, with a weak D call TRBD1 (6 bases). Trimming cost V 5 bases and J 4 bases, with 11 bases left between them. Per the germline V gene, CDR1 is DFQATT and CDR2 is SNEGSKA (reference sequence). CDR3 size: 13 residues. The CDR3 bases are TGCAGTGCTTCCGGGGGCGTTAATGAAAAACTGTTTTTT. Residues: CSASGGVNEKLFF.

The sample holds a few counts of this clonotype. The J gene is TRBJ1-1, the V gene TRBV29-1; D may be TRBD1 (5 bases). The CDR3 contains 14 residues. Trimming shortened V by 7 bases and J by 0 bases, and 15 bases separated the two germline ends. CDR1 SQVTM and CDR2 ANQGSEA come from the germline V gene. The CDR3 nucleotides read TGCAGCGCCAAATCCGGGACGGTGAACACTGAAGCTTTCTTT. It yields the protein CSAKSGTVNTEAFF.

In DNA, the CDR3 is TGTGCCAGCTCACCAAGCGGGGGTAACTACAATGAGCAGTTCTTC. Encoded protein: CASSPSGGNYNEQFF. This rearrangement joins TRBV18 to TRBJ2-1, with 8 bases lining up with TRBD2. In germline, CDR1 is KGHSH, CDR2 LQKENI. Trimming at V came to 2 bases and at J to 3 bases, leaving 3 bases not matched to a gene. CDR3 size: 15 residues.

The table lists this clonotype with a few counts. This sequence joins TRBV29-1 and TRBJ2-3; perhaps TRBD1 as D (6 bases). Germline-derived CDR1 and CDR2 are SQVTM and ANQGSEA. V was shortened by 5 bases and J by 3 bases, with 15 bases between the two germline ends. The CDR3 consists of 14 residues. The CDR3: CSVSLAGVTDTQYF. The CDR3 DNA sequence: TGCAGCGTTTCTCTGGCAGGGGTGACAGATACGCAGTATTTT.

This clonotype was counted many times. The CDR3 coding sequence is TGTGCCAGCAGCCAAGAACTAGAGACCCAGTACTTC. Amino acids: CASSQELETQYF. V and J are TRBV4-2 and TRBJ2-5; D unresolved. V lost 0 bases and J 4 bases, leaving 3 bases between the germline ends. Germline loops: CDR1 LGHNA, CDR2 YNFKEQ. This CDR3 has 12 residues.

This clonotype turned up a few times. CDR3 residues: CASSRGRQETQYF. The CDR3 bases are TGTGCCAGCAGCCGAGGACGGCAAGAGACCCAGTACTTC. The chain combines TRBV7-6 with TRBJ2-5; unclear D gene. The germline V gene has CDR1 SGHVS and CDR2 FNYEAQ. V was clipped by 5 bases and J by 2 bases, with 9 bases between them. The CDR3 covers 13 residues.

In DNA, the CDR3 is TGTGCCAGCAGTCCCCGGACTAGCGGGAGAGGGAATGAGCAGTTCTTC. Amino acid sequence: CASSPRTSGRGNEQFF. This chain uses TRBV6-6 with TRBJ2-1; 13 nucleotides line up with TRBD2. The V and J ends lost 5 bases and 7 bases, in that order; junction bases with no gene match: 8. Germline CDR1 is MNHNY and CDR2 is SVGAGI (reference sequence). This CDR3 has 16 residues.

V gene TRBV5-1 combines with J gene TRBJ2-2, with 10 bases aligning to TRBD1. J was trimmed by 3 bases and V by 2 bases; bases with no gene match: 7. The CDR3 runs 17 residues. The V gene's germline CDR1 is SGHRS and CDR2 YFSETQ. The chain's CDR3 is CASSLAGTGADTGELFF. For the CDR3, the DNA is TGCGCCAGCAGCTTAGCAGGGACAGGGGCGGACACCGGGGAGCTGTTTTTT.

The table lists this clonotype with a few counts. V is TRBV11-3 and J is TRBJ2-1; possibly TRBD2 for D (6 bases). CDR1 and CDR2 (germline): SGHNT, YENEEA. The V and J ends lost 5 bases and 0 bases respectively, with 11 bases between them. The CDR3 covers 15 residues. CDR3 in amino acids: CASSPLASSYNEQFF. CDR3 sequence (DNA): TGTGCCAGCAGCCCCCTAGCGAGCTCCTACAATGAGCAGTTCTTC.